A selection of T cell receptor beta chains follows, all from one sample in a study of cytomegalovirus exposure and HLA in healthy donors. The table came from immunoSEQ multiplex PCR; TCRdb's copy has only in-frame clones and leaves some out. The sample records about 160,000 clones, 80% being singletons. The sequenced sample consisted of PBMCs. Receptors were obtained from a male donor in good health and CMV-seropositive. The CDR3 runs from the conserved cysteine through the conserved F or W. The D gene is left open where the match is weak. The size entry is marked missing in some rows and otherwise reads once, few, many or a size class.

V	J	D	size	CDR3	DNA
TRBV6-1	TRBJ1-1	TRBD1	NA	CASRRTGDNTEAFF	TGTGCCAGCAGGAGAACAGGGGATAACACTGAAGCTTTCTTT
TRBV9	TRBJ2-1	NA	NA	CASSPDELYNEQFF	TGTGCCAGCAGCCCCGACGAACTATACAATGAGCAGTTCTTC
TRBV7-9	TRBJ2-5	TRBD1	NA	CASRGRGTQETQYF	TGTGCCAGCAGAGGCAGGGGGACCCAAGAGACCCAGTACTTC
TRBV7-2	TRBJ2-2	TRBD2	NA	CASSLGVTSGANTGELFF	TGTGCCAGCAGCTTAGGGGTGACTAGCGGAGCGAACACCGGGGAGCTGTTTTTT
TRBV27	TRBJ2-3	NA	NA	CASLQGQWGFTDTQYF	TGTGCCAGCTTGCAAGGCCAGTGGGGCTTCACAGATACGCAGTATTTT
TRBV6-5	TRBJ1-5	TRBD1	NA	CASRGTGGQQPQHF	TGTGCCAGCAGGGGGACAGGGGGCCAACAGCCCCAGCATTTT
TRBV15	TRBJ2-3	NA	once	CATNGQAVDTQYF	TGTGCCACCAACGGACAAGCCGTGGATACGCAGTATTTT
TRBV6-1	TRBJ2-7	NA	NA	CASLTSLSSYEQYF	TGTGCCAGTTTAACTAGCCTAAGCTCCTACGAGCAGTACTTC
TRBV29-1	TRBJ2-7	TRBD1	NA	CSVAGTGAYEQYF	TGCAGCGTGGCCGGGACAGGGGCCTACGAGCAGTACTTC
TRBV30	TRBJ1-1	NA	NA	CAWSVSGDTEAFF	TGTGCCTGGAGTGTTTCAGGGGACACTGAAGCTTTCTTT
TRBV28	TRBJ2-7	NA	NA	CASSLRDGQFYEQYF	TGTGCCAGCAGTTTACGAGACGGACAGTTCTACGAGCAGTACTTC
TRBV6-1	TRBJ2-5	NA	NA	CASGGYVETQYF	TGTGCCAGCGGGGGGTACGTCGAGACCCAGTACTTC
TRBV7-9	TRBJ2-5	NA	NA	CASSLSRWEQYF	TGTGCCAGCAGCCTCAGTCGATGGGAGCAGTACTTC
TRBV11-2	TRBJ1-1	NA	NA	CASSSVGQGNTEAFF	TGTGCCAGCAGCTCGGTGGGGCAGGGTAACACTGAAGCTTTCTTT
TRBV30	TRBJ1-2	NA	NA	CAWSAHPGGLYGYTF	TGTGCCTGGAGTGCCCATCCGGGGGGGCTGTATGGCTACACCTTC
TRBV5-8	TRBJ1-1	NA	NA	CASSMQVMNTEAFF	TGTGCCAGCAGCATGCAGGTTATGAACACTGAAGCTTTCTTT
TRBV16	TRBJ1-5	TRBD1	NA	CASSTTGQVDQPQHF	TGTGCCAGCAGCACCACAGGACAGGTTGATCAGCCCCAGCATTTT
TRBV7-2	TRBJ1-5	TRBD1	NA	CASSPTGQGDQPQHF	TGTGCCAGCAGCCCGACGGGACAGGGAGATCAGCCCCAGCATTTT
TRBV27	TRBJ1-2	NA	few	CASSLSGLYGYTF	TGTGCCAGCAGTTTATCGGGGCTCTATGGCTACACCTTC
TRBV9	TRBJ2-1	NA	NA	CASTDSYYNEQFF	TGTGCCAGCACGGACTCTTACTACAATGAGCAGTTCTTC
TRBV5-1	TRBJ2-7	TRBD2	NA	CASSLEKVAGYSYEQYF	TGCGCCAGCAGCTTGGAAAAAGTAGCGGGTTACTCCTACGAGCAGTACTTC
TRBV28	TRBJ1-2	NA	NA	CASSLFTGRAGYTF	TGTGCCAGCAGTTTATTTACAGGGAGGGCTGGCTACACCTTC
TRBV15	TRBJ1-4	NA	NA	CATSSRSRDFIF	TGTGCCACCAGCAGTAGATCCAGGGACTTTATTTTT
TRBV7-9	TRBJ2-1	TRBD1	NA	CASSLGTGAWEQFF	TGTGCCAGCAGCTTAGGCACAGGGGCATGGGAGCAGTTCTTC
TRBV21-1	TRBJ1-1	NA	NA	CASSKEQPRGQGGKVMLNTEAFF	TGTGCCAGCAGCAAAGAACAACCCCGAGGACAGGGAGGTAAGGTAATGCTGAACACTGAAGCTTTCTTT
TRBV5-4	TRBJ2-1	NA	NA	CASRTINQVGLYNEQFF	TGTGCCAGCAGGACAATAAATCAAGTGGGGCTCTACAATGAGCAGTTCTTC
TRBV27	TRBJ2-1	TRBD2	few	CASSLVLAGVDEQFF	TGTGCCAGCAGTTTAGTACTAGCGGGAGTAGACGAGCAGTTCTTC
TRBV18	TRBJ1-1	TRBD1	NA	CASPRQGSMNTEAFF	TGTGCCAGCCCCCGACAGGGTTCAATGAACACTGAAGCTTTCTTT
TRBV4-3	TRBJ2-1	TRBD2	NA	CASSKTLAGVSGEQFF	TGCGCCAGCAGCAAAACGCTAGCGGGAGTATCCGGTGAGCAGTTCTTC
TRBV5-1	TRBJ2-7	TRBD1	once	CASSLRWDRLSYEQYF	TGCGCCAGCAGCTTGCGATGGGACAGACTCTCCTACGAGCAGTACTTC
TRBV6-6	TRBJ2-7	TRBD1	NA	CASSYWPRQGDEQYF	TGTGCCAGCAGTTACTGGCCGAGACAGGGGGACGAGCAGTACTTC
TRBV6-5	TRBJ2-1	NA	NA	CASSYFLDSNEQFF	TGTGCCAGCAGTTACTTTCTGGACTCCAATGAGCAGTTCTTC
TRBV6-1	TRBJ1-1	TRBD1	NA	CASSEDEGASLWNTEAFF	TGTGCCAGCAGTGAAGACGAGGGGGCCTCGTTATGGAACACTGAAGCTTTCTTT
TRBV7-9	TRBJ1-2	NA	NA	CASSPPGVTHGYTF	TGTGCCAGCAGCCCGCCAGGGGTGACTCATGGCTACACCTTC
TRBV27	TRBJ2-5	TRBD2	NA	CASSLFSGGLAGPAYQETQYF	TGTGCCAGCAGTTTATTCTCCGGCGGACTAGCGGGACCCGCGTACCAAGAGACCCAGTACTTC
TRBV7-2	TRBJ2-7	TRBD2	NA	CASSLRLAGDSYEQYF	TGTGCCAGCAGCTTAAGACTAGCGGGAGACTCCTACGAGCAGTACTTC
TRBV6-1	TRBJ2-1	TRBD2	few	CAISESSGGTANEQFF	TGTGCCATCAGTGAGTCTAGCGGGGGGACGGCCAATGAGCAGTTCTTC
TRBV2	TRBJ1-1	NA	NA	CASRDRYTEAFF	TGTGCCAGCCGCGACAGATACACTGAAGCTTTCTTT
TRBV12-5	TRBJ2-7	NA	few	CASGLALAEQYF	TGTGCTAGTGGTTTAGCGCTCGCCGAGCAGTACTTC
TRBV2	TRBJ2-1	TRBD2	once	CASSLAGEIAGEQFF	TGTGCCAGCAGTCTAGCGGGAGAAATCGCCGGTGAGCAGTTCTTC
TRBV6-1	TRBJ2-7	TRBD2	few	CASSSGSLSYEQYF	TGTGCCAGCAGTAGCGGGAGTTTATCCTACGAGCAGTACTTC
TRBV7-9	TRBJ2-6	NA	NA	CASSLADFSGANVLTF	TGTGCCAGCAGCTTAGCAGACTTCTCTGGGGCCAACGTCCTGACTTTC
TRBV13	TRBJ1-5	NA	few	CASSFGGTVSNQPQHF	TGTGCCAGCAGCTTCGGGGGTACTGTAAGCAATCAGCCCCAGCATTTT
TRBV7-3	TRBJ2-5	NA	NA	CASSFQGSQETQYF	TGTGCCAGCAGCTTTCAGGGATCACAAGAGACCCAGTACTTC
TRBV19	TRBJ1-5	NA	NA	CASSLQGPDQPQHF	TGTGCCAGTAGTCTACAGGGTCCGGATCAGCCCCAGCATTTT